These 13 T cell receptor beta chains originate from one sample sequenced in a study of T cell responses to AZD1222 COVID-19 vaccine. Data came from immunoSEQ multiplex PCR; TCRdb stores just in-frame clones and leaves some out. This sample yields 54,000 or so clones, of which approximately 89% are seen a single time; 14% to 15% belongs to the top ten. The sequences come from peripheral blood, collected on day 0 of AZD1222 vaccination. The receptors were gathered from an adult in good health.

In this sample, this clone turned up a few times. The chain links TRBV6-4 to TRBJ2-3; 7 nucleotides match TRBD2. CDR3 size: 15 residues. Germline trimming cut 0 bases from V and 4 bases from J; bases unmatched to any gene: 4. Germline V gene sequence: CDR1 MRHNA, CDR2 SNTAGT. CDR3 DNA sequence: TGTGCCAGCAGTGACTCTGCGGGAGCCCCAGATACGCAGTATTTT. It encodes CASSDSAGAPDTQYF.

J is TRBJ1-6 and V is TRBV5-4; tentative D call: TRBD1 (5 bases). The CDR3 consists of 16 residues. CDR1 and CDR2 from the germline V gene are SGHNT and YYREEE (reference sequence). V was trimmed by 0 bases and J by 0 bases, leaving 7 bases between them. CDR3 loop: CASSLDRSSYNSPLHF. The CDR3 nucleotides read TGTGCCAGCAGCTTGGACAGGAGCTCCTATAATTCACCCCTCCACTTT. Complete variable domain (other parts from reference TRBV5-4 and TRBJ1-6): ETGVTQSPTHLIKTRGQQVTLRCSSQSGHNTVSWYQQALGQGPQFIFQYYREEENGRGNFPPRFSGLQFPNYSSELNVNALELDDSALYLCASSLDRSSYNSPLHFGNGTRLTVT.

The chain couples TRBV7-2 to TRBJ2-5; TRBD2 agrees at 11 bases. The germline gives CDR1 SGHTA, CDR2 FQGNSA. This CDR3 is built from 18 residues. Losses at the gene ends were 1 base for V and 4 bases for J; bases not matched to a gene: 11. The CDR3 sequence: CASSLVSSGGRDRETQYF. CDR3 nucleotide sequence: TGTGCCAGCAGCTTAGTTTCTAGCGGGGGGCGGGACCGAGAGACCCAGTACTTC.

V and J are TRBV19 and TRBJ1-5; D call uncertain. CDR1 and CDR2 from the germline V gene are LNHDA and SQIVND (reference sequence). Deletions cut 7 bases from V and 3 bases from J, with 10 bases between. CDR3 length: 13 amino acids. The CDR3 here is CASMASNNQPQHF. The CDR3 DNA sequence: TGTGCCAGTATGGCAAGTAACAATCAGCCCCAGCATTTT.

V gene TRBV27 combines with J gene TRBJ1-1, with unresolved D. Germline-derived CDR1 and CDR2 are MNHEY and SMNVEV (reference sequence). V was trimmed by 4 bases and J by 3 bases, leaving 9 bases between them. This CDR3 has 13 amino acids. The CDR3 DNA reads TGTGCCAGCAGTTACGGCGTGGACACTGAAGCTTTCTTT. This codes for CASSYGVDTEAFF.

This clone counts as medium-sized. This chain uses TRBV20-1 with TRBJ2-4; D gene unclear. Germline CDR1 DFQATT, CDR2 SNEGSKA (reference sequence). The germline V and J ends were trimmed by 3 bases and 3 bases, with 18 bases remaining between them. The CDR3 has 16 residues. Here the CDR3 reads CSASSLRPEIKNIQYF. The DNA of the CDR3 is TGCAGTGCTAGTTCCCTAAGACCCGAAATCAAAAACATTCAGTACTTC.

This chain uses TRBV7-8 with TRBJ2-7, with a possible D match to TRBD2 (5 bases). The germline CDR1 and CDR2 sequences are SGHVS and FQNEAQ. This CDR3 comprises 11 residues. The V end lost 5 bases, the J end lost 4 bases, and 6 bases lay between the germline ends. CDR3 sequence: CASSRGYEQYF. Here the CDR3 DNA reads TGTGCCAGCAGCCGAGGGTACGAGCAGTACTTC. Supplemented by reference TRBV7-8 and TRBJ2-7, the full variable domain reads GAGVSQSPRYKVAKRGQDVALRCDPISGHVSLFWYQQALGQGPEFLTYFQNEAQLDKSGLPSDRFFAERPEGSVSTLKIQRTQQEDSAVYLCASSRGYEQYFGPGTRLTVT.

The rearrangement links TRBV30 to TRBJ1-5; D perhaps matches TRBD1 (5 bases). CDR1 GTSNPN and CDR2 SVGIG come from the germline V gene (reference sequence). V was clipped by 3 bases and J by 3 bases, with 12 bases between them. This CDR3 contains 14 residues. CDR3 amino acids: CAWRPRGFNQPQHF. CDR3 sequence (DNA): TGTGCCTGGAGGCCGAGGGGATTCAATCAGCCCCAGCATTTT. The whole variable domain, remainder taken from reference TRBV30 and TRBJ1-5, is SQTIHQWPATLVQPVGSPLSLECTVEGTSNPNLYWYRQAAGRGLQLLFYSVGIGQISSEVPQNLSASRPQDRQFILSSKKLLLSDSGFYLCAWRPRGFNQPQHFGDGTRLSIL.

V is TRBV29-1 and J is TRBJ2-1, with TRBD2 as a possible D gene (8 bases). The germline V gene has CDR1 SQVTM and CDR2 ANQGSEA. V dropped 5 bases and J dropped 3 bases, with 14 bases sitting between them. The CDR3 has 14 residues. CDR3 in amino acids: CSVSGGGSYNEQFF. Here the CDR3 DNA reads TGCAGCGTTTCGGGAGGGGGCAGCTACAATGAGCAGTTCTTC.

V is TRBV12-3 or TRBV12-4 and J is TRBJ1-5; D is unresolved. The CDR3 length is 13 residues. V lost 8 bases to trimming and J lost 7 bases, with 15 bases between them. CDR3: CASLQRLGQPQHF. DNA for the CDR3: TGTGCCAGCCTACAGAGGCTCGGGCAGCCCCAGCATTTT.

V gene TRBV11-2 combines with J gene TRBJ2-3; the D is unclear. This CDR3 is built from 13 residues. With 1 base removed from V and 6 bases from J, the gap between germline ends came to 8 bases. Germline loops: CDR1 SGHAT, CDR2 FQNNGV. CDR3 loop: CASSLALVDTQYF. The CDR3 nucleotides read TGTGCCAGCAGCTTAGCACTTGTGGATACGCAGTATTTT.

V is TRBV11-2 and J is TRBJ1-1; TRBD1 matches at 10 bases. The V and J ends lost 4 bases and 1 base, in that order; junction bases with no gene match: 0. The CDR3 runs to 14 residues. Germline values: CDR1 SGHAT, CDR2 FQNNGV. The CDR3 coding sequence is TGTGCCAGCAGCTGGGACAGGGGGAACACTGAAGCTTTCTTT. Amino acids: CASSWDRGNTEAFF.

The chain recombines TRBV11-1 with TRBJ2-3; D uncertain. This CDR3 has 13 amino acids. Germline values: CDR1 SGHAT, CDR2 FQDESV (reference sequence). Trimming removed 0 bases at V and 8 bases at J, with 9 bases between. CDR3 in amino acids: CASSLAPTGTQYF. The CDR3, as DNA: TGTGCCAGCAGCTTAGCGCCGACTGGTACGCAGTATTTT.